A single sample is the source of the 30 T cell receptor beta chains below, sequenced in a study of molecular identifiers for immune sequencing clone quantification. TCRdb processed the PCR reads anew with MiXCR; each CDR3 protein has one entry. The sample consists of 400,000 to 600,000 distinct CDR3 sequences, about a fifth of them appearing once. Sequencing was done on a sample of naive CD8+ T cells from blood, with Jurkat cell RNA spiked in. Subset meaning: FACS-sorted CD8+CD4-CCR7+CD45RA+ naive T cells. Receptor source: a human donor in good health. Some libraries in this study had Jurkat cell RNA spiked in.

This clonotype was counted only a few times. The rearrangement links TRBV3-1 to TRBJ2-7; TRBD1 matches 10 bases. The CDR3 contains 15 residues. Per the germline V gene, CDR1 is LGHDT and CDR2 is YNNKEL (reference sequence). J gave up 4 bases and V 1 base, and 4 bases lay outside the gene matches. This CDR3 is CASSQAGTGDYEQYF. The CDR3 bases are TGTGCCAGCAGCCAAGCCGGGACAGGGGATTACGAGCAGTACTTC.

This clonotype was recorded at least ten times. The CDR3 loop reads CASSPWQGYEQFF. CDR3 DNA sequence: TGTGCCAGCAGCCCATGGCAGGGGTATGAGCAGTTCTTC. This chain joins TRBV14 and TRBJ2-1; D is perhaps TRBD1 (6 bases). Trimming cost V 4 bases and J 8 bases, with 12 bases left between them. The germline CDR1 and CDR2 sequences are SGHDN and FVKESK. This CDR3 spans 13 amino acids.

At least ten counts were recorded for this clonotype. The chain couples TRBV5-6 to TRBJ2-3; D ambiguous. With 1 base removed from V and 6 bases from J, the gap between germline ends came to 9 bases. The CDR3 loop spans 13 amino acids. CDR1 and CDR2 (germline): SGHDT, YYEEEE. Here the CDR3 DNA reads TGTGCCAGCAGCTTGATCGCCTCGGATACGCAGTATTTT. Residues: CASSLIASDTQYF.

This clonotype was seen repeatedly, ten times or more. J is TRBJ1-6 and V is TRBV9; possible D gene TRBD1, 6 bases. This CDR3 has 15 residues. V was shortened by 0 bases and J by 7 bases, with 11 bases between the two germline ends. In germline, CDR1 is SGDLS, CDR2 YYNGEE. The CDR3 loop is CASSVGGGWNSPLHF. The CDR3 region has the DNA TGTGCCAGCAGCGTAGGGGGGGGCTGGAATTCACCCCTCCACTTT.

The sample holds a few counts of this clonotype. J is TRBJ2-5 and V is TRBV13; 10 bases are shared with TRBD1. This CDR3 is built from 15 residues. The V and J ends lost 5 bases and 5 bases, in that order; junction bases with no gene match: 8. Germline V gene sequence: CDR1 PRHDT, CDR2 FYEKMQ (reference sequence). The CDR3 sequence: CASSLRQGAEETQYF. The CDR3 nucleotides read TGTGCCAGCAGCCTACGACAGGGGGCCGAGGAGACCCAGTACTTC.

The chain carries TRBV5-5 and TRBJ1-1; weak D call: TRBD1 (6 bases). CDR1 and CDR2 from the germline V gene are SGHKS and YYEKEE (reference sequence). Between the trimmed V and J ends, which lost 7 bases and 5 bases, there was a span of 18 bases. CDR3 size: 14 residues. The CDR3 region is CASGGRGAGTEAFF. The CDR3 DNA reads as TGTGCCAGCGGGGGGCGGGGGGCTGGTACTGAAGCTTTCTTT.

The chain carries TRBV6-5 and TRBJ2-2; possible D gene TRBD1, 6 bases. Germline V gene sequence: CDR1 MNHEY, CDR2 SVGAGI. Deletions cut 8 bases from V and 1 base from J, with 11 bases between. The CDR3 contains 14 residues. The CDR3 reads CASQWGQNTGELFF. DNA for the CDR3: TGTGCCAGCCAGTGGGGGCAGAACACCGGGGAGCTGTTTTTT.

This clonotype showed up just a few times. This sequence joins TRBV9 and TRBJ2-5; a possible D gene is TRBD2 (5 bases). The V gene lost 6 bases and the J gene lost 1 base, with 13 bases spanning the gap. The CDR3 is 14 amino acids. Germline V gene sequence: CDR1 SGDLS, CDR2 YYNGEE. The DNA of the CDR3 is TGTGCCAGCACCCCTGGAGGACTCCAAGAGACCCAGTACTTC. Its translation is CASTPGGLQETQYF.

This clonotype was observed at least ten times. The rearrangement links TRBV7-2 to TRBJ2-2, with 12 positions matching TRBD2. Germline V gene data show CDR1 as SGHTA and CDR2 as FQGNSA. CDR3 size: 15 residues. With 2 bases clipped from V and 6 bases from J, the junction kept 1 base outside the gene matches. The CDR3 sequence: CASSLLAGGPGELFF. In nucleotides, the CDR3 is TGTGCCAGCAGCTTACTAGCGGGGGGGCCCGGGGAGCTGTTTTTT. The full variable domain, rest sourced from reference TRBV7-2 and TRBJ2-2, is GAGVSQSPSNKVTEKGKDVELRCDPISGHTALYWYRQSLGQGLEFLIYFQGNSAPDKSGLPSDRFSAERTGGSVSTLTIQRTQQEDSAVYLCASSLLAGGPGELFFGEGSRLTVL.

A note on this clonotype: A much larger clone differs from this one at a single base, so this may be a read error. The chain carries TRBV5-1 and TRBJ2-5; unclear D gene. The germline CDR1 and CDR2 sequences are SGHRS and YFSETQ. CDR3 length equals 14 residues. This chain's CDR3 is CASSLSRHQGTQYF. The CDR3 nucleotides read TGCGCCAGCAGCTTGAGCAGGCACCAAGGGACCCAGTACTTC.

Comments on this clonotype: This may be a read error, as it is one base from a much larger clone. V is TRBV20-1 and J is TRBJ1-5; D is possibly TRBD1 (5 bases). Germline CDR1 and CDR2: DFQATT and SNEGSKA (reference sequence). There are 15 residues in the CDR3. With 1 base removed from V and 1 base from J, the gap between germline ends came to 11 bases. DNA for the CDR3: TGCAGTGCTAGAGGTTTAGGGACGAGCAATCAGCCCCAGCATTTT. The encoded protein is CSARGLGTSNQPQHF.

This clonotype was seen many times. The J gene is TRBJ1-1, the V gene TRBV6-2 or TRBV6-3; no clear D gene. CDR1 and CDR2 (germline): MNHEY, SVGEGT. Trimming cost V 8 bases and J 3 bases, with 13 bases left between them. The length of the CDR3 is 13 residues. CDR3 amino acids: CASLEAWDTEAFF. In DNA form, the CDR3 reads TGTGCCAGCTTAGAGGCGTGGGACACTGAAGCTTTCTTT.

Comments on this clonotype: This may come from a read error, since a much larger clone is one base off. The chain couples TRBV7-6 to TRBJ1-1; tentative D call: TRBD1 (6 bases). This CDR3 is 13 amino acids long. Germline lookup yields CDR1 SGHVS and CDR2 FNYEAQ. The CDR3 coding sequence is TGTGCCAGCAGCTTAACGGGGGCCGGTGAAGCTTCCTTT. It yields the protein CASSLTGAGEASF.

This clonotype was seen repeatedly, ten times or more. The chain is built from TRBV6-5 and TRBJ1-2; TRBD1 agrees at 8 bases. The CDR3 is made up of 13 amino acids. V shed 4 bases and J 4 bases; nucleotides not matched to a gene: 2. Germline V gene lookup returns CDR1 MNHEY and CDR2 SVGAGI. CDR3 sequence reads: CASSSGGSYGYTF. In nucleotides, the CDR3 is TGTGCCAGCAGTTCAGGGGGCAGCTATGGCTACACCTTC.

This clonotype was observed a handful of times. This chain joins TRBV4-3 and TRBJ2-7; 9 bases are a match to TRBD2. CDR3 size: 18 residues. With V trimmed by 1 base and J by 1 base, 11 bases remained unmatched. Germline CDR1 and CDR2: LGHNA and YSLEER. In DNA form, the CDR3 reads TGCGCCAGCAGCCAAGGGCCCCCGGCGGGAGGGTTATCCTACGAGCAGTACTTC. Translated: CASSQGPPAGGLSYEQYF.

V is TRBV7-9 and J is TRBJ1-6; perhaps TRBD1 as D (5 bases). V was cut by 3 bases and J by 9 bases, with 15 bases left in between. CDR1 is SEHNR and CDR2 is FQNEAQ in the germline V gene (reference sequence). The CDR3 is made up of 15 amino acids. CDR3 residues: CASSFLQGYPSPLHF. The CDR3 nucleotides read TGTGCCAGCAGCTTCCTCCAGGGTTATCCTTCACCCCTCCACTTT.

A few counts support this clonotype. The chain has TRBV20-1 and TRBJ2-7, with TRBD2 matching 14 bases. The CDR3 is 17 residues long. The germline CDR1 and CDR2 sequences are DFQATT and SNEGSKA (reference sequence). Germline trimming cut 6 bases from V and 2 bases from J; bases unmatched to any gene: 12. This chain's CDR3 is CSAPKEGLAGVTYEQYF. In DNA, the CDR3 is TGCAGTGCACCTAAGGAGGGACTAGCGGGAGTCACCTACGAGCAGTACTTC.

The rearrangement uses TRBV6-5 and TRBJ2-2, with TRBD1 as a possible D gene (5 bases). The V end was cut by 6 bases, the J end by 3 bases, with 11 bases between. The V gene's germline CDR1 is MNHEY and CDR2 SVGAGI. The length of the CDR3 is 14 residues. CDR3 nucleotides: TGTGCCAGCAGGACAGAAGTTTACACCGGGGAGCTGTTTTTT. Protein product: CASRTEVYTGELFF.

The table lists this clonotype with many counts. The CDR3 DNA follows: TGTGCCAGCAGTCAATCCACCCAGACAGCTTTGATAGAGACCCAGTACTTC. Translation: CASSQSTQTALIETQYF. The chain is built from TRBV27 and TRBJ2-5; maybe TRBD1 (5 bases). Germline V lookup: CDR1 MNHEY, CDR2 SMNVEV (reference sequence). This CDR3 region has 17 residues. The germline V and J ends were trimmed by 5 bases and 4 bases, with 23 bases remaining between them.

This clonotype was detected ten times or more. CDR3 loop: CASSRSDSTDTQYF. In DNA form, the CDR3 reads TGTGCCAGCAGCCGATCTGACTCGACAGATACGCAGTATTTT. The chain recombines TRBV7-9 with TRBJ2-3, with unresolved D. This CDR3 has 14 residues. Germline V lookup: CDR1 SEHNR, CDR2 FQNEAQ (reference sequence). Trimming took off 5 bases at V and 3 bases at J, with 12 bases between the two ends.

In this sample, this clonotype turned up many times. The chain combines TRBV6-4 with TRBJ2-3, with 9 bases lining up with TRBD2. The germline V gene has CDR1 MRHNA and CDR2 SNTAGT. This CDR3 has 16 amino acids. The V segment lost 3 bases and the J segment 3 bases; nucleotides outside the gene matches: 7. CDR3 in DNA: TGTGCCAGCAGTGAATTAGCGGGAGTGCTTACAGATACGCAGTATTTT. Translated: CASSELAGVLTDTQYF.

The V call is TRBV7-9, the J call TRBJ2-1, with D possibly TRBD1 on 6 matching bases. The V gene lost 6 bases and the J gene lost 9 bases, with 12 bases spanning the gap. Looked up from germline, CDR1 is SEHNR and CDR2 is FQNEAQ (reference sequence). This CDR3 region has 12 residues. The CDR3: CASSQGFGEQFF. The CDR3 DNA follows: TGTGCCAGCAGTCAGGGGTTTGGTGAGCAGTTCTTC.

Ten or more counts support this clonotype. The V and J genes are TRBV20-1 and TRBJ1-1; D ambiguous. The germline CDR1 and CDR2 sequences are DFQATT and SNEGSKA (reference sequence). V lost 3 bases, J lost 2 bases, and 7 bases lay in between. The CDR3 extends over 12 amino acids. The CDR3 reads CSARSRNTEAFF. CDR3 nucleotide sequence: TGCAGTGCTAGGTCCCGAAACACTGAAGCTTTCTTT.

For this clonotype: Possible read error: a much larger clone is one base away. The genes are TRBV6-2 or TRBV6-3 and TRBJ1-5, with TRBD1 matching over 7 bases. CDR3 length equals 18 residues. V shed 3 bases and J 2 bases; nucleotides not matched to a gene: 13. CDR1 and CDR2 (germline): MNHEY, SVGEGT. The CDR3 loop is CASSYSPGQTYGNQPQHF. For the CDR3, the DNA is TGTGCCAGCAGTTATTCCCCGGGACAGACCTATGGCAATCAGCCCCAGCATTTT.

This clonotype has a count of ten or more. The gene calls are TRBV9 and TRBJ2-3, with TRBD1 matching over 9 bases. Germline CDR1 and CDR2: SGDLS and YYNGEE. The CDR3 is 16 amino acids. The trim removed 3 bases at V and 3 bases at J, leaving 8 bases unmatched. CDR3 loop: CASSDDRDRVTDTQYF. CDR3 nucleotide sequence: TGTGCCAGCAGCGACGACCGGGACAGGGTGACAGATACGCAGTATTTT.

This clonotype was found many times. The chain uses TRBV2 and TRBJ2-7; TRBD1 might be the D (6 bases). The CDR3 totals 13 residues. Germline loops: CDR1 SNHLY, CDR2 FYNNEI. Trimming took 5 bases from V and 0 from J, leaving 8 bases between them. The CDR3, as DNA: TGTGCCAGCAGTCAGGGGTACTCCTACGAGCAGTACTTC. Translated, it gives CASSQGYSYEQYF.

V is TRBV2 and J is TRBJ2-5; 11 positions agree with TRBD1. The CDR3 has 15 residues. Germline CDR1 is SNHLY and CDR2 is FYNNEI. V dropped 5 bases and J dropped 5; count of bases not matched to a gene: 7. The CDR3 loop reads CASSPGQGAPETQYF. The CDR3 region has the DNA TGTGCCAGCAGTCCAGGACAGGGGGCGCCGGAGACCCAGTACTTC. Full variable domain (rest looked up from reference TRBV2 and TRBJ2-5): EPEVTQTPSHQVTQMGQEVILRCVPISNHLYFYWYRQILGQKVEFLVSFYNNEISEKSEIFDDQFSVERPDGSNFTLKIRSTKLEDSAMYFCASSPGQGAPETQYFGPGTRLLVL.

Many counts were recorded for this clonotype. This chain uses TRBV20-1 with TRBJ2-7; D may correspond to TRBD1 or TRBD2 (5 bases each). Germline CDR1 DFQATT, CDR2 SNEGSKA (reference sequence). CDR3 length equals 14 residues. Trimming left V 0 bases short and J 3 bases short, with 12 bases between. The CDR3 sequence: CSARDRDGYYEQYF. DNA of the CDR3: TGCAGTGCTAGAGACCGGGACGGCTACTACGAGCAGTACTTC.

This clonotype was seen only a few times. A much larger clonotype is one base distant, so this may be a read error. This chain connects TRBV25-1 to TRBJ2-7; no firm D call. The CDR3 runs to 13 residues. The V gene's germline CDR1 is MGHDK and CDR2 SYGVNS. V was cut by 10 bases and J by 3 bases, with 16 bases left in between. Here the CDR3 reads CANTGQEGYEQYF. The CDR3 DNA reads as TGTGCCAACACTGGGCAGGAAGGCTACGAGCAGTACTTC.

The CDR3 here is CASSRLASFRWSYEQYF. The CDR3 bases are TGTGCCAGCAGTCGCCTCGCCAGCTTCCGGTGGTCCTACGAGCAGTACTTC. V and J are TRBV28 and TRBJ2-7; D unresolved. Trimming pared 5 bases from V and 1 base from J, leaving 21 bases between. The CDR3 extends over 17 amino acids. Germline V gene lookup returns CDR1 MDHEN and CDR2 SYDVKM.